This TCR beta chain was sequenced during a study of cytomegalovirus exposure and HLA in healthy donors. Study at large: Membership in the Caucasian-associated ancestry cluster was found for around four fifths of 398 genotyped donors.

Amplification used 60 Vbeta primers and 13 Jbeta primers. Measured with immunoSEQ multiplex PCR; TCRdb has only the in-frame clones, and not every one. This sample's table has fewer than 60,000 clones. V gave up 5 bases and J gave up 1 base; unmatched junction bases: 3. The CDR3 loop spans 14 amino acids. Germline V gene sequence: CDR1 SGHVS, CDR2 FQNEAQ. The sequence came from a woman aged 40 to 50 in good health and CMV-seronegative. The sequencing sample was made of PBMCs. The genes are TRBV7-8 and TRBJ2-3; 7 nucleotides match TRBD1. CDR3 coding DNA: TGTGCCAGCAGCCGGGACAGTCGCACAGATACGCAGTATTTT. Translating gives CASSRDSRTDTQYF. Full variable domain (remainder filled in from reference TRBV7-8 and TRBJ2-3): GAGVSQSPRYKVAKRGQDVALRCDPISGHVSLFWYQQALGQGPEFLTYFQNEAQLDKSGLPSDRFFAERPEGSVSTLKIQRTQQEDSAVYLCASSRDSRTDTQYFGPGTRLTVL.